This paragraph reports one TCR beta chain. Its antigen is undetermined. The assay was immunoSEQ multiplex PCR, and TCRdb's table has in-frame clones only and misses some. The table lists 100,000 to 150,000 clones, around 91% of them singletons. The data belong to a study of T cell responses to AZD1222 COVID-19 vaccine. Study-wide results and limits: Clonal diversity was possibly underestimated; the donors were predominantly white British and more often female. Spike-specific TCR breadth and depth grew following two AZD1222 doses. Only after the peak T cell response were repertoires sampled. Among AZD1222 vaccinees, only 5 to 7 were seropositive at baseline.

Per germline, CDR1 MNHEY and CDR2 SMNVEV (reference sequence). The CDR3 is made up of 16 amino acids. Trimming at V came to 2 bases and at J to 0 bases, leaving 5 bases not matched to a gene. This TCR was sampled from an adult in good health. This chain connects TRBV27 to TRBJ2-3; 7 bases are shared with TRBD2. This specimen consisted of peripheral blood, obtained on day 0 of MenACWY control vaccination. The CDR3 coding sequence is TGTGCCAGCAGTTTAGGACTAGGTTTTAGCACAGATACGCAGTATTTT. This encodes CASSLGLGFSTDTQYF.